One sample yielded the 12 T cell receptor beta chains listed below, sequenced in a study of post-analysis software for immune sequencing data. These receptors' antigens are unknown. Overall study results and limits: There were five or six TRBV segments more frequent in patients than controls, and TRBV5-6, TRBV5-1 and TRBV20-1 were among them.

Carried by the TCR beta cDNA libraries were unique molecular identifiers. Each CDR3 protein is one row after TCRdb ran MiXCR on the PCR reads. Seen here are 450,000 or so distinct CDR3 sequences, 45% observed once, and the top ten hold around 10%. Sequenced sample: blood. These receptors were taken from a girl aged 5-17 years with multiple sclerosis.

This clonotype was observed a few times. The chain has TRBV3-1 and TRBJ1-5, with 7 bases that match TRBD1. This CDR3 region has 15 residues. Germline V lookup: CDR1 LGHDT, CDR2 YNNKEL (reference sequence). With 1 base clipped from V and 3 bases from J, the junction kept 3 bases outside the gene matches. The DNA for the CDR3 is TGTGCCAGCAGCCAAGGGGACAGATTCAATCAGCCCCAGCATTTT. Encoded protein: CASSQGDRFNQPQHF.

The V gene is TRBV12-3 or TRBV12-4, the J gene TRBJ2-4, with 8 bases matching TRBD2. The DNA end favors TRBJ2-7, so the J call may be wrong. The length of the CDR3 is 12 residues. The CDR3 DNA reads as TGTGCCAGCACGAAGCGGGAGTACGAGCAGTACTTC. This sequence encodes CASTKREYEQYF.

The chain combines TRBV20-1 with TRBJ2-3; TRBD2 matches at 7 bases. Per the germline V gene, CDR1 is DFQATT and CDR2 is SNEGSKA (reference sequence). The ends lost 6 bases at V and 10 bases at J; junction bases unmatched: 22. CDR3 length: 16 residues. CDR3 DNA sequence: TGCAGTGCCCCCCCTTTCGGAGCGGGATTCGGGAGTCCGCAGTATTTT. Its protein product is CSAPPFGAGFGSPQYF.

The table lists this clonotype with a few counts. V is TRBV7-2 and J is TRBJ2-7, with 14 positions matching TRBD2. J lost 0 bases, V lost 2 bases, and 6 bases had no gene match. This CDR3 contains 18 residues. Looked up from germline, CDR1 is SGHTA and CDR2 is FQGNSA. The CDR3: CASSLKGTSGGTSYEQYF. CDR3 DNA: TGTGCCAGCAGCTTAAAGGGGACTAGCGGGGGTACCTCCTACGAGCAGTACTTC.

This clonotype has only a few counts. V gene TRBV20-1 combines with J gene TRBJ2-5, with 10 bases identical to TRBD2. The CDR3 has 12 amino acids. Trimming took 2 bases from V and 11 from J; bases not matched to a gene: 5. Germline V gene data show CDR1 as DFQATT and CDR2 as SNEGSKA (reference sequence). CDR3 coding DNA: TGCAGTGCTAGAACGCTAGCGGGAGCACAGTACTTC. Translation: CSARTLAGAQYF.

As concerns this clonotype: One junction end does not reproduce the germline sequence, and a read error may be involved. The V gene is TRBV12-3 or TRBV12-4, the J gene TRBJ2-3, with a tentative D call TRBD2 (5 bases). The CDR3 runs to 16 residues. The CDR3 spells CASSARRTILADAQYF. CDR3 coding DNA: TGTGCCAGCAGTGCTCGGAGGACCATTCTCGCAGATGCGCAGTATTTT.

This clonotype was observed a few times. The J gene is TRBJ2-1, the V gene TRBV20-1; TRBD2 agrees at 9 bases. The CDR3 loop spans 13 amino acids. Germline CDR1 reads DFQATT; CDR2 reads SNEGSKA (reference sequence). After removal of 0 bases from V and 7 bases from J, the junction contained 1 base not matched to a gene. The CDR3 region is CSARETSGNEQFF. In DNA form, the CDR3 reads TGCAGTGCTAGAGAAACTAGCGGGAATGAGCAGTTCTTC.

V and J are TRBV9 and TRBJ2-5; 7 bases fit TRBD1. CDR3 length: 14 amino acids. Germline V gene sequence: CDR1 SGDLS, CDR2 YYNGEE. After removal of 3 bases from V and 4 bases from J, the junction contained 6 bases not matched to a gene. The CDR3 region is CASSETGQIETQYF. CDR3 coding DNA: TGTGCCAGCAGCGAAACGGGACAGATAGAGACCCAGTACTTC.

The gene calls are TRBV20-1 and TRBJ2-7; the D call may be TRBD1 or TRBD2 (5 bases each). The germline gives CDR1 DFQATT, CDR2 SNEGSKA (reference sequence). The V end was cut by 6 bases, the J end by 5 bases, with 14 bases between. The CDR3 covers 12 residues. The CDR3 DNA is TGCAGTGCCAACCGGGGCCAAGACGAGCAGTACTTC. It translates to CSANRGQDEQYF.

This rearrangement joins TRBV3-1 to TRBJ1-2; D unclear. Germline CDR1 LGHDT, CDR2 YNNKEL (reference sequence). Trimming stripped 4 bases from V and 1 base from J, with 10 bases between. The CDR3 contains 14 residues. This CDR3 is CASSPDTNNYGYTF. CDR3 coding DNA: TGTGCCAGCAGCCCCGACACAAATAACTATGGCTACACCTTC.

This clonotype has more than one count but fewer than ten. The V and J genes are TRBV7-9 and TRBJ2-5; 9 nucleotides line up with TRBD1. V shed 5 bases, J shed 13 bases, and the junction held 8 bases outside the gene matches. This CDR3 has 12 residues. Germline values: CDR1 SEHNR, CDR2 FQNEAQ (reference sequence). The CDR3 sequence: CASSQFGQGPYF. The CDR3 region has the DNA TGTGCCAGCAGCCAATTCGGACAGGGGCCGTACTTC.

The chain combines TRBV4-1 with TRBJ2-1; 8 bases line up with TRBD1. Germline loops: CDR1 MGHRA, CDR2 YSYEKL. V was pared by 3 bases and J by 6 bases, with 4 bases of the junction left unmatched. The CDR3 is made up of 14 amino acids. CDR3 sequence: CASSHTGTGNEQFF. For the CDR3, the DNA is TGCGCCAGCAGCCATACCGGGACAGGCAATGAGCAGTTCTTC.